This T cell receptor beta chain was identified during a study of blood T cell repertoires in COVID-19 (dated by TCRdb to 2018 to 2020). About the full investigation: Collaborator samples came from the United States, Italy and Spain and covered acute and convalescent phases of COVID-19. The prospective study material was composed of cDNA or gDNA derived from T cells, B-cell-depleted T cells, or PBMCs. Subjects who had been exposed to COVID-19, were actively infected with it, or had recovered from it provided the deeply sampled blood TCRbeta repertoires that made up the dataset. The repertoires were released in a freely available public database meant as a resource for research on the immune response to SARS-CoV-2. The samples were drawn from two sources: the first 160 participants of the ongoing ImmuneRACE study, and approximately 1,300 subjects contributed by 6 global collaborators. The sample metadata nearly always contained a de-identified subject ID, COVID-19 status, age in years and sex. Where available, HLA class I and class II types were obtained from metadata supplied by the sample provider rather than from assay-based typing. Broad study findings and their caveats: The quantity of clinical and demographic metadata differed by source and by participant and was supplied without curation.

The CDR3, from cysteine to phenylalanine, totals 13 residues. The sequence is cut down to CDR3 DNA, 39 bases in frame from base 1. In the germline V gene, CDR1 corresponds to SGHTA and CDR2 to FQGNSA. Unmatched junction bases come to 3, with V trimmed by 1 base and J by 6 bases. TCRbeta CDR3 regions were amplified from genomic DNA by means of the immunoSEQ Assay, a bias-controlled multiplex PCR. The paper's data handling went like this. Within the assay, amplification of reference gene primers was used to estimate how many nucleated cells each sample contained. Sequence reads were collapsed and filtered to measure the absolute abundance of every unique TCRbeta CDR3 rearrangement. For each sample, productive Simpson clonality was calculated by taking the square root of Simpson's diversity index across productive rearrangements. TCRdb stores this immuneACCESS table with in-frame sequences only. Part of the clones is absent; in the studies checked, under half of the shortfall reflects unresolved V genes, and no reason is known for the rest. V and J calls and clone size are given by that table; D and trimming were obtained from the DNA. Counted in this sample were about 110,000 clones; around 85% of them appeared once. 10% to 15% of the sample is held by the ten biggest clonotypes.

Of note for this clone: The target of this receptor is not known. No quality values exist for individual bases; no much larger clone is one base distant.

Whole blood was collected in K2EDTA tubes by collaborating institutions according to the institutions' own protocols. For TCRbeta analysis, collaborators shipped samples as frozen whole blood, isolated PBMCs, or DNA extracted from either of those sample types. Here the chain combines TRBV7-2 and TRBJ2-7; 7 central bases correspond to TRBD1. Specimen: peripheral blood. The clonotype comes from a human donor in a cohort sampled during active COVID-19. The CDR3 corresponds to CASSLGQGREQYF. The DNA is TGTGCCAGCAGCTTAGGACAGGGTCGCGAGCAGTACTTC.